This TCR beta chain stems from a study of blood T cells in healthy people across ages. Study outcomes and limitations: Because sorting was not performed, PBMCs prevented conclusive naive versus antigen-experienced comparison. Long-lived and aged donors differed, with more naive CD4+ cells and higher diversity in the long-lived.

It was with a sample-barcoded 5' primer and a J-beta primer mix that a second PCR of about 6 to 12 cycles was run. TCRdb independently ran MiXCR on the 5' RACE reads; one entry per CDR3 protein. The sample includes 700,000 or so distinct CDR3 sequences, 22% of them seen just once. This clonotype was seen repeatedly, ten times or more. Its antigen is unidentified. Germline V gene lookup returns CDR1 MNHEY and CDR2 SMNVEV (reference sequence). This CDR3 comprises 14 residues. V was cut by 5 bases and J by 6 bases, with 14 bases left in between. The chain joins TRBV27 to TRBJ1-5; D gene unclear. This TCR derives from a man aged 65 to 85 in good health. The sequenced material came from blood. The CDR3 nucleotides read TGTGCCAGCAGTGTGAACAGTTTTTTTCAGCCCCAGCATTTT. Protein: CASSVNSFFQPQHF.